The 17 T cell receptor beta chains presented below share a single source sample, sequenced in a study of T cell changes during pregnancy in multiple sclerosis. Sequenced by immunoSEQ multiplex PCR; TCRdb stores in-frame clones only, minus some. Of 61,000 or so clones listed, approximately 92% are singletons. Sequences were derived from CD4+ T cells from peripheral blood mononuclear cells, sampled before pregnancy. These TCRs come from a female donor with multiple sclerosis, enrolled in a pregnancy study.

This clone was recorded only once. The rearrangement uses TRBV5-5 and TRBJ2-1, with 8 bases that match TRBD1. J gave up 7 bases and V 2 bases, and 14 bases lay outside the gene matches. Germline CDR1 SGHKS, CDR2 YYEKEE (reference sequence). The CDR3 is 17 residues long. The CDR3 protein is CASSFYTDRVVRNEQFF. Here the CDR3 DNA reads TGTGCCAGCAGCTTCTACACGGACAGGGTTGTCCGGAATGAGCAGTTCTTC. The entire variable domain, with the rest obtained from reference TRBV5-5 and TRBJ2-1, is as follows: DAGVTQSPTHLIKTRGQQVTLRCSPISGHKSVSWYQQVLGQGPQFIFQYYEKEERGRGNFPDRFSARQFPNYSSELNVNALLLGDSALYLCASSFYTDRVVRNEQFFGPGTRLTVL.

J is TRBJ1-6 and V is TRBV5-1; tentatively, D is TRBD1 (5 bases). Trimming stripped 3 bases from V and 9 bases from J, with 16 bases between. The CDR3 sequence is 15 residues long. Germline CDR1 reads SGHRS; CDR2 reads YFSETQ. Here the CDR3 reads CASSSGTSGGSPLHF. DNA for the CDR3: TGCGCCAGCAGCTCCGGGACCTCGGGGGGTTCACCCCTCCACTTT.

This clone appeared once. This chain uses TRBV21-1 with TRBJ2-1; the table's D call TRBD2 went unverified against the DNA. TRBV21-1 is classified as a pseudogene. There are 16 residues in the CDR3. CDR3 region: CASSTELLAAYNEQFF. As DNA, the CDR3 is TGTGCCAGCAGCACCGAGTTACTAGCGGCCTACAATGAGCAGTTCTTC.

This rearrangement joins TRBV7-6 to TRBJ1-1; a possible D gene is TRBD1 (6 bases). This CDR3 is 14 amino acids long. CDR1 and CDR2 from the germline V gene are SGHVS and FNYEAQ. V dropped 3 bases and J dropped 1 base, with 9 bases sitting between them. CDR3 in amino acids: CASSFAQGNTEAFF. The CDR3 DNA reads as TGTGCCAGCAGCTTCGCACAGGGGAACACTGAAGCTTTCTTT.

The chain combines TRBV6-1 with TRBJ2-1, with D perhaps TRBD2 (5 bases). Trimming pared 6 bases from V and 10 bases from J, leaving 19 bases between. There are 14 residues in the CDR3. Germline V lookup: CDR1 MNHNS, CDR2 SASEGT. CDR3: CASRLGAAKLEQFF. DNA for the CDR3: TGTGCCAGCAGACTGGGAGCGGCCAAACTCGAGCAGTTCTTC.

This chain links TRBV4-3 with TRBJ2-2; 9 positions match TRBD1. The CDR3 totals 16 residues. With V trimmed by 2 bases and J by 3 bases, 4 bases remained unmatched. CDR1 and CDR2 from the germline V gene are LGHNA and YSLEER. The CDR3 loop is CASSQRTGDYTGELFF. The CDR3 nucleotides are TGCGCCAGCAGCCAACGGACAGGGGACTACACCGGGGAGCTGTTTTTT.

This chain connects TRBV7-2 to TRBJ2-6; a weak D match, TRBD1 (5 bases). Germline-derived CDR1 and CDR2 are SGHTA and FQGNSA. The CDR3 is 17 residues long. V was pared by 1 base and J by 4 bases, with 14 bases between. In nucleotides, the CDR3 is TGTGCCAGCAGCTTAGTATCAGGGATCGGGGGGGCCAACGTCCTGACTTTC. This codes for CASSLVSGIGGANVLTF.

The genes are TRBV10-3 and TRBJ2-7; 7 positions agree with TRBD1. V was clipped by 3 bases and J by 5 bases; unmatched bases: 7. The CDR3 extends over 14 amino acids. The germline CDR1 and CDR2 sequences are ENHRY and SYGVKD. The CDR3 loop is CAISERGQGDEQYF. The CDR3 DNA is TGTGCCATCAGTGAAAGGGGGCAAGGGGACGAGCAGTACTTC.

This clone was counted once. The gene calls are TRBV19 and TRBJ2-7; 7 bases line up with TRBD2. The ends lost 6 bases at V and 5 bases at J; junction bases unmatched: 10. The CDR3 has 14 amino acids. CDR1 is LNHDA, CDR2 SQIVND, per germline (reference sequence). The CDR3 sequence is CASRPSGSSHEQYF. The CDR3 nucleotides read TGTGCCAGTAGACCTAGCGGCTCGTCCCACGAGCAGTACTTC. The variable domain in full, with the rest retrieved from reference TRBV19 and TRBJ2-7, is DGGITQSPKYLFRKEGQNVTLSCEQNLNHDAMYWYRQDPGQGLRLIYYSQIVNDFQKGDIAEGYSVSREKKESFPLTVTSAQKNPTAFYLCASRPSGSSHEQYFGPGTRLTVT.

The chain combines TRBV5-4 with TRBJ2-7; TRBD2 agrees at 9 bases. Germline assignment: CDR1 SGHNT and CDR2 YYREEE (reference sequence). This CDR3 has 17 amino acids. V trimming: 3 bases; J trimming: 0 bases; junction bases outside the gene matches: 10. CDR3 region: CASSSQKWREGSYEQYF. The CDR3 coding sequence is TGTGCCAGCAGCTCCCAGAAGTGGCGGGAGGGCTCCTACGAGCAGTACTTC.

In its sample, this clone was seen once. This chain joins TRBV6-4 and TRBJ2-1, with 10 bases fitting TRBD2. Trimming took 8 bases from V and 9 from J; bases not matched to a gene: 4. Per the germline V gene, CDR1 is MRHNA and CDR2 is SNTAGT. The CDR3 loop spans 12 amino acids. The CDR3 nucleotides read TGTGCCAGCGGAGCGGGAGGGGGTGAGCAGTTCTTC. Protein: CASGAGGGEQFF.

This clone was seen once. The gene calls are TRBV5-5 and TRBJ2-2; 7 bases agree with TRBD2. The length of the CDR3 is 14 residues. Germline V CDR1 and CDR2: SGHKS, YYEKEE (reference sequence). Trimming cost V 2 bases and J 5 bases; bases outside gene matches: 3. DNA of the CDR3: TGTGCCAGCAGCTTAACTAGCGTAACCGGGGAGCTGTTTTTT. Amino acids: CASSLTSVTGELFF.

The V call is TRBV29-1, the J call TRBJ2-5, with TRBD2 identical over 8 bases. The V gene's germline CDR1 is SQVTM and CDR2 ANQGSEA. The CDR3 runs to 14 residues. V was clipped by 6 bases and J by 4 bases; unmatched bases: 10. Written as DNA, the CDR3 is TGCAGCGTCAGAGAACGGAGCGGGAGAGAGACCCAGTACTTC. Protein: CSVRERSGRETQYF.

The chain carries TRBV11-2 and TRBJ1-1, with 7 bases fitting TRBD1. The CDR3 has 13 amino acids. Germline trimming cut 5 bases from V and 4 bases from J; bases unmatched to any gene: 4. From germline, CDR1 is SGHAT and CDR2 FQNNGV. CDR3 sequence: CASSSSGGTEAFF. The CDR3 DNA is TGTGCCAGCAGCAGTTCAGGGGGCACTGAAGCTTTCTTT.

The CDR3 DNA is TGTGCCAGTAAAGCGCGGGCGACGATGGGTACGCAGTATTTT. Amino acids: CASKARATMGTQYF. The chain has TRBV19 and TRBJ2-3, with TRBD2 as a possible D gene (5 bases). Trimming left V 7 bases short and J 8 bases short, with 19 bases between. The CDR3 loop spans 14 amino acids. Per germline, CDR1 LNHDA and CDR2 SQIVND (reference sequence).

This chain connects TRBV7-2 to TRBJ2-1; 11 bases match TRBD2. This CDR3 has 19 residues. Losses at the gene ends were 7 bases for V and 0 bases for J; bases not matched to a gene: 14. CDR1 is SGHTA and CDR2 is FQGNSA in the germline V gene. As DNA, the CDR3 is TGTGCCAGCACCCTTGGGAAAACTAGCGGGGGCAACTCCTACAATGAGCAGTTCTTC. This sequence encodes CASTLGKTSGGNSYNEQFF.

V gene TRBV2 combines with J gene TRBJ2-7; TRBD1 might be the D (6 bases). With 10 bases removed from V and 0 bases from J, the gap between germline ends came to 10 bases. The CDR3 spans 12 residues. The V gene's germline CDR1 is SNHLY and CDR2 FYNNEI. DNA for the CDR3: TGTGCCACGACAGGAAGCTCCTACGAGCAGTACTTC. This encodes CATTGSSYEQYF.